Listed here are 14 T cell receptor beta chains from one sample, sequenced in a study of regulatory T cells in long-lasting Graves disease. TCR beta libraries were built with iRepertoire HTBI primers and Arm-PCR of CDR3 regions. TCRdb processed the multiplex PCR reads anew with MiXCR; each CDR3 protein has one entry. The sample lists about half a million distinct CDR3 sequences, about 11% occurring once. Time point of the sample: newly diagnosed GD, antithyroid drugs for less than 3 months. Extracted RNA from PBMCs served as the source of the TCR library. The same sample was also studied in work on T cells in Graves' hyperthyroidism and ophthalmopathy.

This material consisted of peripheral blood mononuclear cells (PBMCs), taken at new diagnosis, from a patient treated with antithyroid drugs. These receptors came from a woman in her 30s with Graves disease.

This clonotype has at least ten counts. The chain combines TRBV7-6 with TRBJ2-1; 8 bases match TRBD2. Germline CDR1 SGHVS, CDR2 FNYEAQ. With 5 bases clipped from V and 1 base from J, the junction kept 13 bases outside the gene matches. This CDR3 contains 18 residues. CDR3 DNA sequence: TGTGCCAGCAGCCCCCGGGGGGGAGCGGGAGTATCCTACAATGAGCAGTTCTTC. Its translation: CASSPRGGAGVSYNEQFF.

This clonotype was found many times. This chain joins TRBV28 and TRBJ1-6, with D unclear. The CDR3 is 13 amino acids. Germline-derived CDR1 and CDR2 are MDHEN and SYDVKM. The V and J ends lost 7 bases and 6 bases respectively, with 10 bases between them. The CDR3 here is CASTVQTNSPLHF. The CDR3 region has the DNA TGTGCCAGCACGGTCCAGACTAATTCACCCCTCCACTTT.

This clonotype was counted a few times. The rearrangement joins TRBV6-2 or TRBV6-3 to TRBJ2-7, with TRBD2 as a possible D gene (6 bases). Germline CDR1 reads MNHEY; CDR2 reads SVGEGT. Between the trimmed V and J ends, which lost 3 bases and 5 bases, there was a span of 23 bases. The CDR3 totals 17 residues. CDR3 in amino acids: CASSYSGSLSSGDEQYF. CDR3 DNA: TGTGCCAGCAGTTATTCGGGATCTTTATCCTCGGGGGACGAGCAGTACTTC.

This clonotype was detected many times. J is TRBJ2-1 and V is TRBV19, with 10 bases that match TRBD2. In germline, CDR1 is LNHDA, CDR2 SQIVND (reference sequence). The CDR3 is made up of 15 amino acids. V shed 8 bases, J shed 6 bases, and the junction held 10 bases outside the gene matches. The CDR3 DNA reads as TGTGCCAGTTCTAGAGCGGGAGGGCCTATCAATGAGCAGTTCTTC. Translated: CASSRAGGPINEQFF. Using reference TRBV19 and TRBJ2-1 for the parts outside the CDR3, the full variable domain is DGGITQSPKYLFRKEGQNVTLSCEQNLNHDAMYWYRQDPGQGLRLIYYSQIVNDFQKGDIAEGYSVSREKKESFPLTVTSAQKNPTAFYLCASSRAGGPINEQFFGPGTRLTVL.

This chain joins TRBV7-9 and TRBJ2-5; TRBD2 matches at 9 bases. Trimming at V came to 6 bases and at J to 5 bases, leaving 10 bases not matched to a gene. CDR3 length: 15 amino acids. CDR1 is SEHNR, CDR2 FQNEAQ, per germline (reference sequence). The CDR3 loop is CASRGLAGHYETQYF. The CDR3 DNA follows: TGTGCCAGCAGGGGACTAGCCGGTCATTATGAGACCCAGTACTTC.

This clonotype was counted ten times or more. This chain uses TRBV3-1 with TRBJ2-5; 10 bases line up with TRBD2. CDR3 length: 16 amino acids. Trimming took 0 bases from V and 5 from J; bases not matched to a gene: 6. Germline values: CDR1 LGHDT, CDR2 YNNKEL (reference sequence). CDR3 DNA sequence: TGTGCCAGCAGCCAAGATCCCAGCGGGAGGGGGGAGACCCAGTACTTC. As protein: CASSQDPSGRGETQYF.

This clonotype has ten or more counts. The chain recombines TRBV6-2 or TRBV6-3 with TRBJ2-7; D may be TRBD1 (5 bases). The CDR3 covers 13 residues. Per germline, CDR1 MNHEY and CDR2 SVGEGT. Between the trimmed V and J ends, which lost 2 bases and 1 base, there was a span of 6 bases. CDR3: CASSYAGSYEQYF. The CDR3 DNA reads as TGTGCCAGCAGTTACGCAGGGTCCTACGAGCAGTACTTC.

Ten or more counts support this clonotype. The CDR3 region has the DNA TGTGCCAGCAGCCAAGGTCCTAGCGGTGCCTACGAGCAGTACTTC. As protein: CASSQGPSGAYEQYF. The V gene is TRBV3-1, the J gene TRBJ2-7; 7 bases agree with TRBD2. Looked up from germline, CDR1 is LGHDT and CDR2 is YNNKEL (reference sequence). The CDR3 totals 15 residues. Unmatched junction bases numbered 5, after V lost 1 base and J lost 2 bases.

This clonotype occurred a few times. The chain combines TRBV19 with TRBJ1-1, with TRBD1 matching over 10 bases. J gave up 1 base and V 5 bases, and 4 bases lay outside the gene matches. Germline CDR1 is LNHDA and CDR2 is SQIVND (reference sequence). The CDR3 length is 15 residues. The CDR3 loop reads CASSAGTGANTEAFF. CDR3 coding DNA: TGTGCCAGTAGTGCGGGGACAGGGGCGAACACTGAAGCTTTCTTT.

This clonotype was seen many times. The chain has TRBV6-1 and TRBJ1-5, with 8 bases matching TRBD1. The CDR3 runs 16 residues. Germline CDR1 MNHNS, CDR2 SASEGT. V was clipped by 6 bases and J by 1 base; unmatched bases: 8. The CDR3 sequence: CASSPQGGRSNQPQHF. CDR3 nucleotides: TGTGCCAGCAGCCCACAGGGGGGCCGAAGCAATCAGCCCCAGCATTTT.

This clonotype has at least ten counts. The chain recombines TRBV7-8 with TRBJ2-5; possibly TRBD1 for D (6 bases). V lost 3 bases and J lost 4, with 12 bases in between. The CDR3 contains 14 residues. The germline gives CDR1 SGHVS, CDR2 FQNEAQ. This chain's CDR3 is CASSLLQGRETQYF. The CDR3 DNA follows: TGTGCCAGCAGCTTGTTACAGGGTCGAGAGACCCAGTACTTC.

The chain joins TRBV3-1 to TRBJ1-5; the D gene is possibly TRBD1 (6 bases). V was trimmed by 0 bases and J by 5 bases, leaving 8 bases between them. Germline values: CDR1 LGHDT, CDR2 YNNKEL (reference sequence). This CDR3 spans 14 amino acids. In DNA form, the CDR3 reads TGTGCCAGCAGCCAAGATGGACAGTATCAGCCCCAGCATTTT. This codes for CASSQDGQYQPQHF.

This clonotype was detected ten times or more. As DNA, the CDR3 is TGTGCCAGCAGCGTAGATATGGGCACTGAAGCTTTCTTT. This translates into CASSVDMGTEAFF. The V gene is TRBV9, the J gene TRBJ1-1; D is unclear. V gave up 0 bases and J gave up 4 bases, with 7 bases separating them. The germline gives CDR1 SGDLS, CDR2 YYNGEE. The CDR3 contains 13 residues.

The CDR3: CSVRAGTGGNQPQHF. In DNA form, the CDR3 reads TGCAGCGTCCGGGCCGGGACAGGGGGCAATCAGCCCCAGCATTTT. This chain joins TRBV29-1 and TRBJ1-5; 10 bases map to TRBD1. Germline trimming cut 6 bases from V and 2 bases from J; bases unmatched to any gene: 7. CDR1 is SQVTM and CDR2 is ANQGSEA in the germline V gene. This CDR3 has 15 residues.